The 4 T cell receptor beta chains below come from one sample, sequenced in a study of shared clonotypes between healthy human individuals (TCRdb year 2020). The method behind the library was the immunoSEQ multiplex PCR assay. The table was pulled from immuneACCESS by TCRdb, which kept in-frame rearrangements only. Such tables lose some clones; where checked, under half of the loss comes from unresolved V genes, and the rest has no known cause. This sample is represented by 850,000 to 1,200,000 clones; about 76% of them were singletons. Less than 1.5% of the sample comes from the top ten. The sequenced sample consisted of memory CD4+ T cells sorted from blood. The sample's cell subset or site label is to be understood as: CD45RA-negative fraction. Source of these receptors: a man younger than 30 in good health.

The rearrangement links TRBV6-5 to TRBJ2-2, with D perhaps matching TRBD1 (6 bases). The V end lost 4 bases, the J end lost 4 bases, and 10 bases lay between the germline ends. The length of the CDR3 is 14 residues. CDR1 is MNHEY and CDR2 is SVGAGI in the germline V gene. This CDR3 is CASSWWGRTGELFF. The CDR3 DNA sequence: TGTGCCAGCAGTTGGTGGGGGCGCACCGGGGAGCTGTTTTTT.

The chain couples TRBV27 to TRBJ2-5, with a possible D match to TRBD1 (6 bases). CDR1 is MNHEY, CDR2 SMNVEV, per germline (reference sequence). V was trimmed by 4 bases and J by 7 bases, leaving 13 bases between them. The CDR3 contains 13 residues. The CDR3 sequence: CASSSGIGGTQYF. The CDR3 nucleotides read TGTGCCAGCAGTTCCGGGATAGGGGGGACCCAGTACTTC.

V and J are TRBV11-3 and TRBJ2-3; either TRBD1 or TRBD2 may supply D (6 bases each). The CDR3 spans 17 residues. The germline V and J ends were trimmed by 1 base and 2 bases, with 16 bases remaining between them. Germline V gene data show CDR1 as SGHNT and CDR2 as YENEEA. CDR3 amino acids: CASSLGSGGGLTDTQYF. The CDR3 nucleotides read TGTGCCAGCAGCTTAGGATCAGGAGGGGGGCTCACAGATACGCAGTATTTT.

V gene TRBV18 combines with J gene TRBJ2-2; 14 bases are a match to TRBD2. V lost 6 bases, J lost 7 bases, and 7 bases stayed unmatched. Germline V gives CDR1 KGHSH, CDR2 LQKENI. The CDR3 runs 16 residues. The CDR3 here is CASSPGLAGASGELFF. The CDR3 DNA follows: TGTGCCAGCTCCCCGGGACTAGCGGGAGCGAGCGGGGAGCTGTTTTTT.